This T cell receptor (beta chain) was identified during a study of blood T cell repertoires in COVID-19. On the study more broadly: From T cells, B-cell-depleted T cells, or PBMCs came the material, which was cDNA or gDNA.

As handled by the study authors: Estimates of nucleated cell counts were drawn from the amplification of reference gene primers. TCRdb's copy holds only in-frame clones and misses some; the assay was immunoSEQ multiplex PCR. V and J calls and clone size follow that table, whereas D and trimming were derived from the DNA. The table lists some 320,000 clones, 89% of them singletons. The CDR3 totals 15 residues. CDR1 SGHDT and CDR2 YYEEEE come from the germline V gene. V gave up 4 bases and J gave up 4 bases; unmatched junction bases: 10. The receptor was derived from a woman younger than 45 with COVID-19, enrolled during active disease. The J gene is TRBJ2-7, the V gene TRBV5-6; 8 bases map to TRBD2. Sequenced input: peripheral blood. This chain's CDR3 is CASSPLASGGYEQYF. DNA of the CDR3: TGTGCCAGCAGCCCTCTTGCGAGCGGGGGTTACGAGCAGTACTTC.